By its share, the clone carrying this T cell receptor (beta chain) is medium-sized (0.01 to 0.1%). The antigen is unknown. The data are from a study of vaccination and CD4 T cells after COVID-19. Study background: The post-COVID sampling time was a median roughly 100 days after diagnosis, ranging from 35 to 161.

The assay that was used to sequence DNA from cultured CD4+ T cells was the Oncomine TCR Beta short-read assay. TCRdb re-derived calls from the PCR reads in MiXCR, one entry per CDR3 protein. This table has roughly 4,200 distinct CDR3 sequences, roughly 20% appearing once. Sample treatment: roughly 10-day PBMC culture with coronavirus spike peptide pools or control peptides (ViraFEST assay). The germline V gene encodes CDR1 DFQATT and CDR2 SNEGSKA (reference sequence). This CDR3 region has 15 residues. V was cut by 0 bases and J by 2 bases, with 11 bases left in between. Sequenced input: CD4+ T cells from blood, cultured in vitro. The receptor was isolated from a human donor who had recovered from COVID-19. The chain uses TRBV20-1 and TRBJ1-3; D possibly corresponds to TRBD1 (5 bases). CDR3 sequence reads: CSAREFEGAGNTIYF. DNA of the CDR3: TGCAGTGCTAGAGAATTCGAAGGGGCTGGAAACACCATATATTTT.